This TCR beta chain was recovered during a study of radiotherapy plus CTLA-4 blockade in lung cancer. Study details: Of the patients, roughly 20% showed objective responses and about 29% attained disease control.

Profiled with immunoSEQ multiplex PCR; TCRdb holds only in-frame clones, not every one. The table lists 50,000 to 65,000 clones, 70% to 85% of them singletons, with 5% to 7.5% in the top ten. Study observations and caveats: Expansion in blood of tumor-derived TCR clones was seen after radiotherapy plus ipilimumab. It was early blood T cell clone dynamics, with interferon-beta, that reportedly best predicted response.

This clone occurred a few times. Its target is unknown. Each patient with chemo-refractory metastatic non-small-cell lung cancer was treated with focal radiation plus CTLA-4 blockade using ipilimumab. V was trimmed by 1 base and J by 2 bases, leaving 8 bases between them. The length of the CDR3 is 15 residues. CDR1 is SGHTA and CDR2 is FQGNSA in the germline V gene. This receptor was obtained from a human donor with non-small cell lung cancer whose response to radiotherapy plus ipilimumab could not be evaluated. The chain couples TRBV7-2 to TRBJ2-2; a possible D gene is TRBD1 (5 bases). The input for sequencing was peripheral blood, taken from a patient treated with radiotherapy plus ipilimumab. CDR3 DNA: TGTGCCAGCAGCTTAGAAGGGGCCAACACCGGGGAGCTGTTTTTT. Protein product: CASSLEGANTGELFF.